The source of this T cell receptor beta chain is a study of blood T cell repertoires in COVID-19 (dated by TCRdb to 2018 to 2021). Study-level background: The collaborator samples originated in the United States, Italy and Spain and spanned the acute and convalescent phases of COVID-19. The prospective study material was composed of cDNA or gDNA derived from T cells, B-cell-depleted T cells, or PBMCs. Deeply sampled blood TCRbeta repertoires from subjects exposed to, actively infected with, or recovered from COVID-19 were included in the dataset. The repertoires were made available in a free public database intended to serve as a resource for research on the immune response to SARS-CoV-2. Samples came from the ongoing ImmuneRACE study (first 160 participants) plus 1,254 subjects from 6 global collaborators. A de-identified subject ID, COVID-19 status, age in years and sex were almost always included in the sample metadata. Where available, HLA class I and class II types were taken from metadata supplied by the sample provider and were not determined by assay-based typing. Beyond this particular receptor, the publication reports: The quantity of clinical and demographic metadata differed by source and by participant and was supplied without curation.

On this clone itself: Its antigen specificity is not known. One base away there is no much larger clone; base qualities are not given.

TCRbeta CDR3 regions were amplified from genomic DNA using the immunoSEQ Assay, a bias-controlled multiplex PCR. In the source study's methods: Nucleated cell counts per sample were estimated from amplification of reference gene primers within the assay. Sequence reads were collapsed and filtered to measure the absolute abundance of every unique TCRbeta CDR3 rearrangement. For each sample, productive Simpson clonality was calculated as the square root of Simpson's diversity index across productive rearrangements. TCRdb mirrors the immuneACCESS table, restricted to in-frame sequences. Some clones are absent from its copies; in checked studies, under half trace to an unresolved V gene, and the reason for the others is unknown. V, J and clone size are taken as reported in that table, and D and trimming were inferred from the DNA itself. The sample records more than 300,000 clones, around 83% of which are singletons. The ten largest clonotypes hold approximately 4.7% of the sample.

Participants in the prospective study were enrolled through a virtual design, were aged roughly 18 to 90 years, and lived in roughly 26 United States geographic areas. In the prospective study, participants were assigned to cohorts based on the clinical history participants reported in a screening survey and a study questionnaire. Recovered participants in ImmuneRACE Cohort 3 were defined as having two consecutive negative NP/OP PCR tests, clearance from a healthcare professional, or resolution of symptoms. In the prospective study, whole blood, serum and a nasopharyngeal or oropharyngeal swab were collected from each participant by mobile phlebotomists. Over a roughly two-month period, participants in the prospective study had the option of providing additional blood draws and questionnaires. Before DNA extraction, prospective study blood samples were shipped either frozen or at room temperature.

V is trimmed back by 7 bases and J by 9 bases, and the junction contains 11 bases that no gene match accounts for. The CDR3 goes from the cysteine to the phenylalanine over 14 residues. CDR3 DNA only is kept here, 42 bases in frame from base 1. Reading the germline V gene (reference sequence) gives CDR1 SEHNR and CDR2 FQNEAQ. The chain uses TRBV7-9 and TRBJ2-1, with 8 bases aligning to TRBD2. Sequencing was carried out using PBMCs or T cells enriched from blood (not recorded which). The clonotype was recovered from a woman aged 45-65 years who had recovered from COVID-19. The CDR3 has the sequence CASIASGRRGEQFF. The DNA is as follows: TGTGCCAGCATCGCTAGCGGGCGACGAGGTGAGCAGTTCTTC.